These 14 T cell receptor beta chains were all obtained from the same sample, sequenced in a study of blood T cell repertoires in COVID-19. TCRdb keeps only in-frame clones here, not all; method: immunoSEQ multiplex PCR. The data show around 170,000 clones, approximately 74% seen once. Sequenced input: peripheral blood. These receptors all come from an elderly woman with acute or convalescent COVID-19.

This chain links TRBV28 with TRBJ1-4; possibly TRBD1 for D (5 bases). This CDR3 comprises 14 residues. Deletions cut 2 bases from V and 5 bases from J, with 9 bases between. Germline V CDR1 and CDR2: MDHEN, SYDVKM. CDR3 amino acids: CASSLDAGNEKLFF. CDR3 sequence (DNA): TGTGCCAGCAGTTTAGATGCAGGGAATGAAAAACTGTTTTTT.

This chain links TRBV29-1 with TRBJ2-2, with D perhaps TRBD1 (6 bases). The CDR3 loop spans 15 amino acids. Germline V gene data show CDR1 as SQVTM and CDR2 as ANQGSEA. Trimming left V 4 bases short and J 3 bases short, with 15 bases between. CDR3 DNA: TGCAGCGTTGCGGGCAGGGGCCTTCACACCGGGGAGCTGTTTTTT. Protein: CSVAGRGLHTGELFF.

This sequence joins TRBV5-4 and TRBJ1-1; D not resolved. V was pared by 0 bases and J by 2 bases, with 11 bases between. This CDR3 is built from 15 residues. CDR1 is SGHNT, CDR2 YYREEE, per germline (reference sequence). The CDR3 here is CASSLAVAANTEAFF. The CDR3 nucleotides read TGTGCCAGCAGCTTGGCCGTCGCGGCTAACACTGAAGCTTTCTTT. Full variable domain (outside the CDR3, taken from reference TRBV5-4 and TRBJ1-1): ETGVTQSPTHLIKTRGQQVTLRCSSQSGHNTVSWYQQALGQGPQFIFQYYREEENGRGNFPPRFSGLQFPNYSSELNVNALELDDSALYLCASSLAVAANTEAFFGQGTRLTVV.

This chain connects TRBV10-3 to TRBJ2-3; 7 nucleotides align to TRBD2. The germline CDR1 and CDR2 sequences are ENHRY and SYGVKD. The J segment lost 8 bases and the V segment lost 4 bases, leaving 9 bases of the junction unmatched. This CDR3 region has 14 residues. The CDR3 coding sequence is TGTGCCATCAGTGGCGCGGGAGAAACCGCTACGCAGTATTTT. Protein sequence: CAISGAGETATQYF.

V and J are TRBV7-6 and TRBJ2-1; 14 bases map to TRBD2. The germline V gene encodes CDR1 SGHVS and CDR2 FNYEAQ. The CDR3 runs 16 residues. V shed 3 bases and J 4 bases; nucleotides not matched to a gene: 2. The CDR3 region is CASSFGTSGSYNEQFF. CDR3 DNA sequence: TGTGCCAGCAGCTTCGGGACTAGCGGGAGTTACAATGAGCAGTTCTTC.

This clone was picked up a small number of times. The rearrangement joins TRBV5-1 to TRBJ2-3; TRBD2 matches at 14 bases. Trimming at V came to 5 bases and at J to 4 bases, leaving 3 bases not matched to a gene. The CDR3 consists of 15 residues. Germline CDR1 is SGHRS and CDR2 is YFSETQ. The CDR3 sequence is CASRGLAGVADTQYF. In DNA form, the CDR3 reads TGCGCCAGCAGGGGACTAGCGGGAGTCGCAGATACGCAGTATTTT.

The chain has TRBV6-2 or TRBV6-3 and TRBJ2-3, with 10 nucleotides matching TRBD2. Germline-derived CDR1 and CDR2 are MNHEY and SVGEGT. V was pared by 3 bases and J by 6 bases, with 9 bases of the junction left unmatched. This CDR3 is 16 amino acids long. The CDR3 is CASSYLAAGGLDTQYF. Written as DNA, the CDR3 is TGTGCCAGCAGTTATCTCGCAGCGGGAGGGCTTGATACGCAGTATTTT.

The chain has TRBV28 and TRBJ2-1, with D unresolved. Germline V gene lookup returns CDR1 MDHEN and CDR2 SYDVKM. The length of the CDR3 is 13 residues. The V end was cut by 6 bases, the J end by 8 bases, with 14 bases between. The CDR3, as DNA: TGTGCCAGCAGACCCGGCGGAGCGCATGAGCAGTTCTTC. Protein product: CASRPGGAHEQFF.

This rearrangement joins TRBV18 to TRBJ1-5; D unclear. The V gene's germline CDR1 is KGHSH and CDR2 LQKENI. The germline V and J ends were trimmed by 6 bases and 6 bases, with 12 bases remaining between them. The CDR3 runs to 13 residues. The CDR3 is CASSVKGVQPQHF. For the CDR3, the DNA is TGTGCCAGCTCCGTCAAGGGAGTTCAGCCCCAGCATTTT.

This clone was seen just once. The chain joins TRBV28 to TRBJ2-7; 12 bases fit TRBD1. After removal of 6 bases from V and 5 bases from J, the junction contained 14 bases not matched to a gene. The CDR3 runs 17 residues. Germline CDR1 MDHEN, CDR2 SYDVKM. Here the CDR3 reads CASRERGWDRGPHEQYF. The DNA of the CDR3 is TGTGCCAGCAGAGAAAGGGGGTGGGACAGGGGGCCACACGAGCAGTACTTC.

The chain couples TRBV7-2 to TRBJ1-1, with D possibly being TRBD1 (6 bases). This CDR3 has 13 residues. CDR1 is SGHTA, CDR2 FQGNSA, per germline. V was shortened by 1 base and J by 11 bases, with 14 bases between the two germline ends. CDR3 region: CASSLGPQGWAFF. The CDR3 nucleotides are TGTGCCAGCAGCTTAGGTCCTCAGGGGTGGGCTTTCTTT.

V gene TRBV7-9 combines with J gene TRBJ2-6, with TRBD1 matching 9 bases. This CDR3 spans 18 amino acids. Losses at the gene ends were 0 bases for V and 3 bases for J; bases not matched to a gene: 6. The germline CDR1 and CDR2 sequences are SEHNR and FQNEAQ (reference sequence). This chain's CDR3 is CASSLAGDRVHGANVLTF. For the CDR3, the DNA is TGTGCCAGCAGCTTAGCGGGGGACAGGGTTCATGGGGCCAACGTCCTGACTTTC.

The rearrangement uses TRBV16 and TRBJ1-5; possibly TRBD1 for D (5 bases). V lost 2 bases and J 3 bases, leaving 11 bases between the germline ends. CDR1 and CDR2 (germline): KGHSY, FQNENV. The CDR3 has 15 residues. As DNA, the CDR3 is TGTGCCAGCAGCCAAAGCGGGGCGGACAATCAGCCCCAGCATTTT. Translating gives CASSQSGADNQPQHF.

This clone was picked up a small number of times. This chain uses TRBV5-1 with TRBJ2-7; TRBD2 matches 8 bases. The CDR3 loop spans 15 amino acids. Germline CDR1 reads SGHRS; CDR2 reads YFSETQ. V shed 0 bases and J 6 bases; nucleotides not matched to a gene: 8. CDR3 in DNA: TGCGCCAGCAGCTTGGACGGGAGGGCCCGATCCGAGCAGTACTTC. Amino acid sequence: CASSLDGRARSEQYF. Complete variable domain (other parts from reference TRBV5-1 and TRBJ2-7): KAGVTQTPRYLIKTRGQQVTLSCSPISGHRSVSWYQQTPGQGLQFLFEYFSETQRNKGNFPGRFSGRQFSNSRSEMNVSTLELGDSALYLCASSLDGRARSEQYFGPGTRLTVT.